Listed here are 24 T cell receptor beta chains from one sample, sequenced in a study of CD8+ T cells in alopecia areata. Reverse transcription of extracted RNA yielded cDNA, which provided the sequencing template. This table comes from immunoSEQ multiplex PCR, and its TCRdb copy is limited to in-frame clones, with some not included. The sample contains about 130,000 clones, approximately 49% of which appear only once. The sample consisted of CD8+ T cells sorted from blood, taken at week 0. The receptors were gathered from a human donor with alopecia areata.

The V gene is TRBV30, the J gene TRBJ2-7, with 7 bases fitting TRBD1. The length of the CDR3 is 13 residues. Germline assignment: CDR1 GTSNPN and CDR2 SVGIG (reference sequence). With 5 bases clipped from V and 6 bases from J, the junction kept 10 bases outside the gene matches. CDR3 loop: CAWDLTGAGEQYF. CDR3 DNA sequence: TGTGCCTGGGATCTCACAGGGGCCGGCGAGCAGTACTTC.

This chain links TRBV7-2 with TRBJ2-3, with D tentatively TRBD1 or TRBD2 (6 bases each). This CDR3 has 15 residues. Germline loops: CDR1 SGHTA, CDR2 FQGNSA. V was pared by 5 bases and J by 1 base, with 13 bases between. CDR3 sequence: CASSTTRGRTDTQYF. As DNA, the CDR3 is TGTGCCAGCAGCACCACCCGGGGGCGCACAGATACGCAGTATTTT.

The gene calls are TRBV9 and TRBJ2-1; no reliable D call. The germline V and J ends were trimmed by 4 bases and 2 bases, with 13 bases remaining between them. CDR3 length equals 15 residues. Germline values: CDR1 SGDLS, CDR2 YYNGEE. The CDR3 sequence is CASSPQVAPYNEQFF. As DNA, the CDR3 is TGTGCCAGCAGCCCCCAGGTTGCACCCTACAATGAGCAGTTCTTC.

There are a few counts of this clone. The rearrangement uses TRBV29-1 and TRBJ2-2; D unresolved. The CDR3 contains 12 residues. Deletions cut 6 bases from V and 4 bases from J, with 9 bases between. Germline V CDR1 and CDR2: SQVTM, ANQGSEA. The CDR3 region is CSVPRSTGELFF. The CDR3 DNA reads TGCAGCGTCCCTCGGAGCACCGGGGAGCTGTTTTTT.

This clone came up a few times. The chain has TRBV29-1 and TRBJ2-7, with TRBD1 identical over 9 bases. The J segment lost 6 bases and the V segment lost 6 bases, leaving 9 bases of the junction unmatched. This CDR3 region has 13 residues. Germline CDR1 and CDR2: SQVTM and ANQGSEA. CDR3 sequence: CSVGPGQGTEQYF. The DNA of the CDR3 is TGCAGCGTGGGGCCGGGACAGGGAACCGAGCAGTACTTC.

The V call is TRBV7-3, the J call TRBJ2-3, with 7 bases that match TRBD2. The CDR3 extends over 17 amino acids. Germline loops: CDR1 SGHTA, CDR2 FQGTGA. J lost 7 bases, V lost 4 bases, and 17 bases had no gene match. The CDR3 region has the DNA TGTGCCAGCAGCTCACGGGGCAGCGGGGCTATAATCTATACGCAGTATTTT. Translated: CASSSRGSGAIIYTQYF.

In this sample, this clone turned up many times. In DNA, the CDR3 is TGTGCCAGCAGCTGGGGACTAGATAGCAATCAGCCCCAGCATTTT. Its protein product is CASSWGLDSNQPQHF. The chain uses TRBV7-9 and TRBJ1-5; D might be TRBD1 (5 bases). With 4 bases removed from V and 0 bases from J, the gap between germline ends came to 10 bases. The CDR3 consists of 15 residues. CDR1 and CDR2 from the germline V gene are SEHNR and FQNEAQ (reference sequence).

The CDR3 bases are TGTGCCAGCAGCGCCTATACCACGACAGGGACAGAGCAGTACTTC. The encoded protein is CASSAYTTTGTEQYF. V and J are TRBV2 and TRBJ2-7; 7 positions agree with TRBD1. The V gene end was trimmed by 6 bases and the J gene end by 7 bases; junction bases not matched to a gene: 15. Germline CDR1 SNHLY, CDR2 FYNNEI. The CDR3 runs 15 residues.

The rearrangement uses TRBV7-3 and TRBJ1-5, with 11 bases identical to TRBD1. Germline V gene lookup returns CDR1 SGHTA and CDR2 FQGTGA. V lost 5 bases to trimming and J lost 0 bases; unmatched junction nucleotides: 12. CDR3 length: 19 amino acids. CDR3 coding DNA: TGTGCCAGCAGCCCAAACGGGGACAGGGGGATGTATAGCAATCAGCCCCAGCATTTT. Protein: CASSPNGDRGMYSNQPQHF.

This clone was observed a handful of times. This chain connects TRBV18 to TRBJ2-1, with TRBD2 as a possible D gene (5 bases). This CDR3 spans 15 amino acids. Germline V gene lookup returns CDR1 KGHSH and CDR2 LQKENI. The germline V and J ends were trimmed by 2 bases and 0 bases, with 8 bases remaining between them. This CDR3 reads CASSPAAGSYNEQFF. CDR3 DNA: TGTGCCAGCTCACCAGCCGCGGGCTCCTACAATGAGCAGTTCTTC.

This sequence joins TRBV10-3 and TRBJ2-1, with D possibly matching TRBD2 (5 bases). The CDR3 covers 14 residues. Germline CDR1 is ENHRY and CDR2 is SYGVKD. V was trimmed by 6 bases and J by 7 bases, leaving 16 bases between them. The CDR3 DNA reads TGTGCCATCAGCCCCGGGGATCTCATGAATGAGCAGTTCTTC. It translates to CAISPGDLMNEQFF.

Only one count was recorded for this clone. The CDR3 DNA reads as TGTGCCTGGAGTGTACTAGCGGGGGCCACAGATACGCAGTATTTT. It yields the protein CAWSVLAGATDTQYF. The chain combines TRBV30 with TRBJ2-3, with 11 positions matching TRBD2. Germline CDR1 is GTSNPN and CDR2 is SVGIG (reference sequence). After removal of 0 bases from V and 2 bases from J, the junction contained 1 base not matched to a gene. The CDR3 loop spans 15 amino acids.

This clone turned up a few times. The chain has TRBV5-6 and TRBJ2-1; D may be TRBD2 (5 bases). V lost 6 bases and J 16 bases, leaving 23 bases between the germline ends. The germline gives CDR1 SGHDT, CDR2 YYEEEE. The CDR3 has 13 residues. The CDR3 nucleotides are TGTGCCAGCACCCTACTAGAGTCCGAAGGAAGATTCTTC. As protein: CASTLLESEGRFF.

The CDR3 region has the DNA TGCGCCAGCAGCCAAGGACCCGGGACAGGGGTGTATGGCTACACCTTC. Protein: CASSQGPGTGVYGYTF. The chain couples TRBV4-1 to TRBJ1-2, with 10 bases that match TRBD1. Trimming cost V 1 base and J 5 bases; bases outside gene matches: 7. The CDR3 is 16 residues long. CDR1 is MGHRA and CDR2 is YSYEKL in the germline V gene.

This clone was seen only a few times. This chain connects TRBV6-6 to TRBJ1-2; D remains ambiguous. Trimming pared 10 bases from V and 7 bases from J, leaving 22 bases between. CDR1 and CDR2 from the germline V gene are MNHNY and SVGAGI (reference sequence). The length of the CDR3 is 14 residues. The CDR3 region has the DNA TGTGCCACCCCCGGACGACTAGACACTGGTGGCTACACCTTC. Its translation: CATPGRLDTGGYTF.

The rearrangement uses TRBV4-3 and TRBJ1-2; the D gene is possibly TRBD1 (6 bases). This CDR3 has 15 residues. V was pared by 1 base and J by 5 bases, with 14 bases between. Looked up from germline, CDR1 is LGHNA and CDR2 is YSLEER. This chain's CDR3 is CASSQVIEQGYGYTF. The CDR3 nucleotides read TGCGCCAGCAGCCAAGTCATCGAACAGGGTTATGGCTACACCTTC.

This chain connects TRBV12-5 to TRBJ2-5, with 7 bases identical to TRBD2. Germline V lookup: CDR1 LGHNT, CDR2 FRNRAP. J was trimmed by 3 bases and V by 7 bases; bases with no gene match: 8. There are 14 residues in the CDR3. The CDR3 sequence: CASDSRDYEETQYF. The CDR3 nucleotides read TGTGCTAGTGATAGCCGGGACTATGAAGAGACCCAGTACTTC.

In this sample, this clone turned up a few times. The chain employs TRBV4-1 and TRBJ2-3; D possibly uses TRBD1 or TRBD2 (5 bases each). Germline V gene sequence: CDR1 MGHRA, CDR2 YSYEKL. V was pared by 0 bases and J by 2 bases, with 15 bases between. The CDR3 extends over 17 amino acids. The CDR3 loop reads CASSQESGTDLTDTQYF. The CDR3, as DNA: TGCGCCAGCAGCCAAGAGTCTGGGACGGACCTCACAGATACGCAGTATTTT.

The rearrangement links TRBV5-4 to TRBJ2-1, with D hard to call. V was clipped by 2 bases and J by 8 bases, with 8 bases between them. The CDR3 covers 12 residues. CDR1 and CDR2 (germline): SGHNT, YYREEE (reference sequence). The CDR3 region is CASSLLLDEQFF. The CDR3 DNA sequence: TGTGCCAGCAGCTTATTGTTGGATGAGCAGTTCTTC.

This clone was seen a handful of times. The chain recombines TRBV29-1 with TRBJ2-7; 7 bases are shared with TRBD2. Trimming took 3 bases from V and 3 from J; bases not matched to a gene: 5. Germline V gene data show CDR1 as SQVTM and CDR2 as ANQGSEA. The length of the CDR3 is 13 residues. CDR3 bases: TGCAGCGTTGATTCAGGACTAGACTACGAGCAGTACTTC. Its translation: CSVDSGLDYEQYF.

This clone occurred a few times. The chain is built from TRBV29-1 and TRBJ1-3; 8 nucleotides match TRBD1. The CDR3 contains 14 residues. Germline V lookup: CDR1 SQVTM, CDR2 ANQGSEA. J lost 1 base, V lost 4 bases, and 3 bases had no gene match. DNA for the CDR3: TGCAGCGTTGGGGGACAGGCGTCTGGAAACACCATATATTTT. Its protein is CSVGGQASGNTIYF.

This chain connects TRBV29-1 to TRBJ2-1, with TRBD2 identical over 9 bases. The CDR3 contains 17 residues. The trim removed 7 bases at V and 7 bases at J, leaving 20 bases unmatched. The germline CDR1 and CDR2 sequences are SQVTM and ANQGSEA. In DNA, the CDR3 is TGCAGCGCCCCGGGCGGGGGGGCCAATATAGTTTGGAATGAGCAGTTCTTC. It encodes CSAPGGGANIVWNEQFF.

The J gene is TRBJ2-1, the V gene TRBV30; TRBD1 matches at 8 bases. Per the germline V gene, CDR1 is GTSNPN and CDR2 is SVGIG (reference sequence). The CDR3 consists of 14 residues. After removal of 1 base from V and 8 bases from J, the junction contained 7 bases not matched to a gene. The CDR3 here is CAWSGGQGIDEQFF. The CDR3 DNA follows: TGTGCCTGGAGTGGCGGACAGGGTATCGATGAGCAGTTCTTC.

V and J are TRBV4-2 and TRBJ2-1; D might be TRBD1 or TRBD2, each matching 6 bases. This CDR3 region has 16 residues. The V gene's germline CDR1 is LGHNA and CDR2 YNFKEQ. Trimming left V 3 bases short and J 0 bases short, with 12 bases between. The CDR3, as DNA: TGTGCCAGCAGCCAGGGGGCGGGGAGCTCCTACAATGAGCAGTTCTTC. Translating gives CASSQGAGSSYNEQFF.